This TCR beta chain came from a study of cytomegalovirus exposure and HLA in healthy donors. Study-level results: One cluster of highly shared sequence variants probably arose as a sequencing artifact. The authors later found TCR association rates varying by HLA locus, with DRB1 most and HLA-C fewest. Reports indicate that TCR beta sequences accurately predicted the HLA-A and HLA-B alleles of most subjects.

V was clipped by 0 bases and J by 0 bases; unmatched bases: 0. Germline values: CDR1 SGHRS, CDR2 YFSETQ. The CDR3 consists of 15 residues. As to this clone: The antigen is not known.

The study ran its PCR with 60 Vbeta and 13 Jbeta primers. Here immunoSEQ multiplex PCR was the method, and the copy in TCRdb shows in-frame clones only, minus some. The sample table includes tens of thousands of clones. Sequenced material: PBMCs. The sequence was collected from a female donor in good health and CMV-seropositive. The chain has TRBV5-1 and TRBJ2-7, with 10 bases fitting TRBD1. In DNA, the CDR3 is TGCGCCAGCAGCTTGGGGACAGGGGGCTCCTACGAGCAGTACTTC. This sequence encodes CASSLGTGGSYEQYF.